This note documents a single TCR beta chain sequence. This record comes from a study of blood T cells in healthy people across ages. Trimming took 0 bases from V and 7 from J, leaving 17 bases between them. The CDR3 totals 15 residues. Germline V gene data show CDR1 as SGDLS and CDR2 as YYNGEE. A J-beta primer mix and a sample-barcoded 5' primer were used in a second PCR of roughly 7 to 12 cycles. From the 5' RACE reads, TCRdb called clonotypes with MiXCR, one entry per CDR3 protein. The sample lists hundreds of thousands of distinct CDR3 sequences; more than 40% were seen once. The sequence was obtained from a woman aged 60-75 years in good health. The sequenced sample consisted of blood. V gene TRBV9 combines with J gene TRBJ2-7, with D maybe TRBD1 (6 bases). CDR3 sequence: CASSVVGDTPYEQYF. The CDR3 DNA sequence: TGTGCCAGCAGCGTAGTCGGGGACACTCCTTATGAGCAGTACTTC.